The clone carrying this T cell receptor beta chain was seen a few times. The data derive from a study of blood T cell repertoires in COVID-19. Germline CDR1 is SGHRS and CDR2 is YFSETQ. J was trimmed by 6 bases and V by 4 bases; bases with no gene match: 6. This CDR3 has 14 residues. In the original analysis: Using reference gene primer amplification, nucleated cell counts were estimated. The assay was immunoSEQ multiplex PCR, and TCRdb's table has in-frame clones only and misses some. The DNA gave D and trimming, while V, J and clone size come from that table. The sample has roughly 30,000 clones, around 85% seen once.

The chain employs TRBV5-1 and TRBJ1-2, with 10 nucleotides matching TRBD1. This receptor was identified in a human donor with acute or convalescent COVID-19. The donor label of this sample is uncertain. The sequenced sample consisted of peripheral blood. CDR3 in amino acids: CASSNDGQGDGYTF. The CDR3 coding sequence is TGCGCCAGCAGCAACGATGGACAGGGGGATGGCTACACCTTC. The complete variable domain, with remaining parts taken from reference TRBV5-1 and TRBJ1-2, reads KAGVTQTPRYLIKTRGQQVTLSCSPISGHRSVSWYQQTPGQGLQFLFEYFSETQRNKGNFPGRFSGRQFSNSRSEMNVSTLELGDSALYLCASSNDGQGDGYTFGSGTRLTVV.